A selection of T cell receptor beta chains follows, all from one sample in a study of blood T cell repertoires in COVID-19. The repertoire was sequenced with immunoSEQ multiplex PCR; TCRdb's copy has only in-frame clones and lacks some. This sample carries tens of thousands of clones, approximately 80% of them seen once, and the ten largest clones take roughly 45%. Material for sequencing was peripheral blood. The receptors here all came from a man aged 65-85 years with active or convalescent COVID-19. Both conserved end residues are part of each CDR3. D genes are given only for firm matches. Only part of the rows carry a size: once, few, many, or a class if the clone is expanded.

d_gene	abundance	v_gene	len	j_gene	CDR3nt	CDR3aa
TRBD2	-	TRBV7-7	16	TRBJ2-1	TGTGCCAGCAGCTTAGAAAGCGGAGCGGGGCGAAACGAGCAGTTCTTC	CASSLESGAGRNEQFF
-	-	TRBV19	16	TRBJ2-1	TGTGCCAGTACCATCGGCCCTAACGGAGCCTACAATGAGCAGTTCTTC	CASTIGPNGAYNEQFF
TRBD2	-	TRBV2	11	TRBJ2-3	TGTGCCAGCACTAGCGGGAGCACGCAGTATTTT	CASTSGSTQYF
-	-	TRBV19	14	TRBJ1-5	TGTGCCAGTAGAGAACAGAGTAGCAATCAGCCCCAGCATTTT	CASREQSSNQPQHF
-	-	TRBV18	17	TRBJ1-5	TGTGCCAGCTCACCACCGTACCGGAGTCATAGCAATCAGCCCCAGCATTTT	CASSPPYRSHSNQPQHF
TRBD1	-	TRBV19	16	TRBJ2-1	TGTGCCAGTAGTATTAGGGGACAGGGCGCAGCCAATGAGCAGTTCTTC	CASSIRGQGAANEQFF
-	few	TRBV30	13	TRBJ2-7	TGTGCTTATTCGTTGGGGGCTCTCACCGAGCAGTACTTC	CAYSLGALTEQYF
-	-	TRBV6-6	11	TRBJ2-1	TGTGCCAGCATCCTCGGGGATGAGCAGTTCTTC	CASILGDEQFF
TRBD2	-	TRBV9	16	TRBJ2-7	TGTGCCAGCAGCGTAGGACTAGCGGGGACCTCCTACGAGCAGTACTTC	CASSVGLAGTSYEQYF
TRBD1	few	TRBV2	16	TRBJ2-6	TGTGCCAGCAGTTACGAAAGGGGGCAAGGGGCCAACGTCCTGACTTTC	CASSYERGQGANVLTF
-	-	TRBV7-2	13	TRBJ1-5	TGTGCCAGCAACGGCCCGGGGGGTCAGCCCCAGCATTTT	CASNGPGGQPQHF
TRBD1	-	TRBV19	16	TRBJ2-7	TGTGCCAGTAGTATGGGACAGGGGTCGCTCAGCTACGAGCAGTACTTC	CASSMGQGSLSYEQYF
-	-	TRBV6-5	14	TRBJ1-1	TGTGCCAGCAGTAACAGGGATGGGAACACTGAAGCTTTCTTT	CASSNRDGNTEAFF
TRBD2	-	TRBV4-1	18	TRBJ2-5	TGCGCCAGCAGGGTCGGGACTAGCGGGGAGGGGGAGCAAGAGACCCAGTACTTC	CASRVGTSGEGEQETQYF
TRBD1	-	TRBV7-9	15	TRBJ1-2	TGTGCCAGCATCCTAACTTCAGGGGGTGGCGGTGGCTACACCTTC	CASILTSGGGGGYTF
-	-	TRBV19	16	TRBJ1-5	TGTGCCAGTAGTTCCAAGGGGGATTTCGCTAATCAGCCCCAGCATTTT	CASSSKGDFANQPQHF
TRBD1	once	TRBV19	14	TRBJ2-7	TGTGCCACCTCTAAGGGACAGGGACCCCTAGAGCAGTACTTC	CATSKGQGPLEQYF
TRBD1	-	TRBV6-5	13	TRBJ1-2	TGTGCCACCACGGGGACAGATAACTATGGCTACACCTTC	CATTGTDNYGYTF
TRBD1	-	TRBV30	17	TRBJ1-5	TGTGCCTGGAGTAGGGACAGGGGGACTGCAGGGGATCAGCCCCAGCATTTT	CAWSRDRGTAGDQPQHF
-	-	TRBV4-3	15	TRBJ1-3	TGCGCCAGCAGCCAAGGTCGCCAGAGGGGAAACACCATATATTTT	CASSQGRQRGNTIYF
-	-	TRBV27	12	TRBJ1-1	TGTGCCAGCAGTCCCCGCCAGGGTATGTCTTTCTTT	CASSPRQGMSFF
-	once	TRBV5-4	15	TRBJ2-3	TGTGCCAGCAGCTCCGGGGGAATTAGCACAGATACGCAGTATTTT	CASSSGGISTDTQYF
TRBD2	many	TRBV5-4	17	TRBJ2-3	TGTGCCAGCAGCTCTGGCGGGGGGGTCTTCTCCACAGATACGCAGTATTTT	CASSSGGGVFSTDTQYF
-	-	TRBV21-1	17	TRBJ2-2	TGTGCCAGCAGCAAAGCGGGGTGGACAAGTAACACCGGGGAGCTGTTTTTT	CASSKAGWTSNTGELFF
TRBD1	few	TRBV27	16	TRBJ1-1	TGTGCCAGCAGTTTATCGGGACAGGGGGCTGATACTGAAGCTTTCTTT	CASSLSGQGADTEAFF
-	-	TRBV11-3	12	TRBJ1-1	TGTGCCAGTGGGGCGGAGAACACTGAAGCTTTCTTT	CASGAENTEAFF
-	once	TRBV7-6	14	TRBJ1-1	TGTGCCAGCAGCTTACGTCGGGGGAACACTGAAGCTTTCTTT	CASSLRRGNTEAFF
TRBD1	-	TRBV6-6	15	TRBJ1-1	TGTGCCAGCAGTTCGCGACAGGGGATGAACACTGAAGCTTTCTTT	CASSSRQGMNTEAFF
-	-	TRBV28	15	TRBJ2-3	TGTGCCAGCACTCCTCGAGGACTTAGCACAGATACGCAGTATTTT	CASTPRGLSTDTQYF
-	-	TRBV6-5	14	TRBJ2-5	TGTGCCAGCAGTAACGCGGGGTTTTGGGAGACCCAGTACTTC	CASSNAGFWETQYF
TRBD2	-	TRBV27	14	TRBJ2-1	TGTGCCAGCAGTTTAGGTAGCGGGACGGCTGAGCAGTTCTTC	CASSLGSGTAEQFF
TRBD2	-	TRBV7-2	16	TRBJ2-2	TGTGCCAGCAGACGTGGACTAGCGCCGAACACCGGGGAGCTGTTTTTT	CASRRGLAPNTGELFF
-	few	TRBV6-2/TRBV6-3	16	TRBJ2-4	TGTGCCAGCAGTTACGCCGGGGGGCTAACCAAAAACATTCAGTACTTC	CASSYAGGLTKNIQYF
-	-	TRBV6-6	13	TRBJ1-5	TGTGCCAGCAGTTACTCACAGGTTCAGCCCCAGCATTTT	CASSYSQVQPQHF
-	-	TRBV19	12	TRBJ1-1	TGTGCCAGTACCTCCGGGGGTACTGAAGCTTTCTTT	CASTSGGTEAFF
-	-	TRBV7-2	14	TRBJ1-1	TGTGCCAGCAGCTTGGGAGGGGCCAGCACTGAAGCTTTCTTT	CASSLGGASTEAFF
-	-	TRBV30	16	TRBJ1-6	TGTGCCTGGAGTCCAACCCGGGACACCAATAATTCACCCCTCCACTTT	CAWSPTRDTNNSPLHF
-	few	TRBV28	15	TRBJ1-1	TGTGCCAGCACCCTACTCGGAGCTCCAAACACTGAAGCTTTCTTT	CASTLLGAPNTEAFF
TRBD2	once	TRBV7-8	15	TRBJ2-7	TGTGCCAGCAGCTCTGAGGGAGGGTACTTAGGGGAGCAGTACTTC	CASSSEGGYLGEQYF
-	few	TRBV30	15	TRBJ1-5	TGTGCCTGGAGCCGGACAGATAATAGGAATCAGCCCCAGCATTTT	CAWSRTDNRNQPQHF
-	-	TRBV12-1	20	TRBJ1-4	TGTGCCAGCAGCTTTGCGTCACCCCGGCAGGGGGCGACAACTAATGAAAAACTGTTTTTT	CASSFASPRQGATTNEKLFF
-	once	TRBV7-3	12	TRBJ2-1	TGTGCCAGCAGCTCCCCGGACTATGAGCAGTTCTTC	CASSSPDYEQFF
-	-	TRBV7-2	15	TRBJ1-2	TGTGCCAGCAGTTACCGGGACAATGCTAACTATGGCTACACCTTC	CASSYRDNANYGYTF
-	-	TRBV6-5	15	TRBJ1-2	TGTGCCAGCAGTTACTCATCCACGGTTTCGTCTGGCTACACCTTC	CASSYSSTVSSGYTF
-	-	TRBV5-1	15	TRBJ1-1	TGCGCCAGCAGCTTGGGAGTGCTCGGGGTACATGAAGCTTTCTTT	CASSLGVLGVHEAFF
-	-	TRBV9	16	TRBJ2-1	TGTGCCAGCAGTCCCCCCCCAGGGGGGCCCAACAATGAGCAGTTCTTC	CASSPPPGGPNNEQFF
-	-	TRBV29-1	12	TRBJ1-5	TGCAGCGTCAGGGTGGGCAATCAGCCCCAGCATTTT	CSVRVGNQPQHF
-	-	TRBV2	12	TRBJ1-5	TGTGCCAGCAGCGGCCCGACAATAACCCAGCATTTT	CASSGPTITQHF
TRBD2	-	TRBV27	16	TRBJ2-3	TGTGCCAGCAGTTTATGGTCTAGCGGGTTCACAGATACGCAGTATTTT	CASSLWSSGFTDTQYF
-	once	TRBV7-2	13	TRBJ2-3	TGTGCCGAGTCGTCAGGTAGCACAGATACGCAGTATTTT	CAESSGSTDTQYF
TRBD1	-	TRBV7-2	17	TRBJ2-5	TGTGCCAGCAGCTTAAGAGCTCGGGACAGGGCCCAAGAGACCCAGTACTTC	CASSLRARDRAQETQYF
TRBD2	-	TRBV11-3	15	TRBJ2-7	TGTGCCAGCAGCCCTCGCCGGGGGGGAATCTCTACGCAGTACTTC	CASSPRRGGISTQYF
TRBD1	-	TRBV4-3	15	TRBJ1-4	TGCGCCAGCAGCCAAGATGCGGCAGGGGGCTGGAAACTGTTTTTT	CASSQDAAGGWKLFF
TRBD1	-	TRBV4-3	14	TRBJ1-1	TGCGCCAGCAGCCAGCGGGACAGGGACACTGAAGCTTTCTTT	CASSQRDRDTEAFF
-	-	TRBV30	15	TRBJ1-3	TGTGCCTGGAGTACGGACAGCCCCTCTGGAAACACCATATATTTT	CAWSTDSPSGNTIYF
-	-	TRBV28	14	TRBJ1-2	TGTGCCAGCAGTTTACCCACCAGGAAATATGGCTACACCTTC	CASSLPTRKYGYTF
-	once	TRBV11-3	14	TRBJ1-1	TGTGCCAGCAGCCAGGGGAGATTGAACACTGAAGCTTTCTTT	CASSQGRLNTEAFF